Shown below are 20 T cell receptor beta chains from a single sample sequenced in a study of lymphopenia after photon versus proton radiotherapy. Sequencing was performed with immunoSEQ multiplex PCR; in TCRdb, only in-frame clones are kept and a portion is missing. Altogether about 15,000 clones are present, 85% to 90% being singletons, with the ten largest covering roughly 10%. Specimen: peripheral blood, collected from a patient treated with proton-based radiotherapy. The receptors stem from a man aged 70-80 years with pancreatic cancer.

There are a few counts of this clone. The chain uses TRBV19 and TRBJ2-2; D is perhaps TRBD1 (6 bases). CDR1 is LNHDA, CDR2 SQIVND, per germline (reference sequence). The V end lost 9 bases, the J end lost 9 bases, and 17 bases lay between the germline ends. The CDR3 runs 13 residues. CDR3 DNA sequence: TGTGCCAGCCAAACAGAGACAGGCCGGGAGCTGTTTTTT. This translates into CASQTETGRELFF.

This rearrangement joins TRBV30 to TRBJ1-3; tentative D call: TRBD1 (5 bases). The ends were cut back, 5 bases at V and 6 bases at J, with 11 bases in the middle. Germline V gives CDR1 GTSNPN, CDR2 SVGIG (reference sequence). The CDR3 is 12 amino acids. The CDR3 here is CAWGTRPNTIYF. The CDR3 nucleotides are TGTGCCTGGGGGACTCGGCCAAACACCATATATTTT.

The chain couples TRBV27 to TRBJ2-1; 9 nucleotides line up with TRBD1. The CDR3 extends over 15 amino acids. J gave up 8 bases and V 0 bases, and 5 bases lay outside the gene matches. Germline CDR1 reads MNHEY; CDR2 reads SMNVEV (reference sequence). CDR3 DNA sequence: TGTGCCAGCAGTTTATCCTGGGACAGGGAGTATGAGCAGTTCTTC. Protein: CASSLSWDREYEQFF.

The rearrangement joins TRBV5-4 to TRBJ2-1; 12 nucleotides agree with TRBD2. Germline-derived CDR1 and CDR2 are SGHNT and YYREEE (reference sequence). This CDR3 is 16 amino acids long. The V and J ends lost 2 bases and 4 bases, in that order; junction bases with no gene match: 4. CDR3 residues: CASSLRTSGNYNEQFF. DNA for the CDR3: TGTGCCAGCAGCTTACGGACTAGCGGGAATTACAATGAGCAGTTCTTC.

The V and J genes are TRBV19 and TRBJ1-5, with D perhaps matching TRBD1 (6 bases). This CDR3 contains 18 residues. Per the germline V gene, CDR1 is LNHDA and CDR2 is SQIVND (reference sequence). Trimming pared 0 bases from V and 1 base from J, leaving 16 bases between. The CDR3 spells CASSIDSQGFWSNQPQHF. The CDR3 region has the DNA TGTGCCAGTAGTATAGATTCGCAGGGGTTTTGGAGCAATCAGCCCCAGCATTTT. The variable domain in full, with the rest retrieved from reference TRBV19 and TRBJ1-5, is DGGITQSPKYLFRKEGQNVTLSCEQNLNHDAMYWYRQDPGQGLRLIYYSQIVNDFQKGDIAEGYSVSREKKESFPLTVTSAQKNPTAFYLCASSIDSQGFWSNQPQHFGDGTRLSIL.

The chain recombines TRBV30 with TRBJ1-2; D perhaps matches TRBD1 (5 bases). The germline V gene has CDR1 GTSNPN and CDR2 SVGIG (reference sequence). V was shortened by 3 bases and J by 7 bases, with 18 bases between the two germline ends. CDR3 length: 14 residues. The DNA of the CDR3 is TGTGCCTGGAGGGGGTCAGGGAGAATCTCTGGCTACACCTTC. Amino acid sequence: CAWRGSGRISGYTF.

This chain links TRBV7-9 with TRBJ1-2; D uncertain. Germline loops: CDR1 SEHNR, CDR2 FQNEAQ (reference sequence). This CDR3 is 15 amino acids long. Trimming removed 2 bases from V and 6 bases from J, with 16 bases in between. The CDR3 region is CASSLTQVVEDGYTF. Written as DNA, the CDR3 is TGTGCCAGCAGCTTAACGCAGGTCGTAGAGGATGGCTACACCTTC. The entire variable domain, with the rest obtained from reference TRBV7-9 and TRBJ1-2, is as follows: DTGVSQNPRHKITKRGQNVTFRCDPISEHNRLYWYRQTLGQGPEFLTYFQNEAQLEKSRLLSDRFSAERPKGSFSTLEIQRTEQGDSAMYLCASSLTQVVEDGYTFGSGTRLTVV.

V and J are TRBV5-1 and TRBJ1-3; 7 nucleotides match TRBD1. The CDR3 length is 17 residues. Looked up from germline, CDR1 is SGHRS and CDR2 is YFSETQ. V lost 0 bases and J lost 0; bases outside the gene matches: 6. The DNA of the CDR3 is TGCGCCAGCAGCTTGGCGACAGGGAGACTCTCTGGAAACACCATATATTTT. Amino acid sequence: CASSLATGRLSGNTIYF. The full variable domain, completed using reference TRBV5-1 and TRBJ1-3, is KAGVTQTPRYLIKTRGQQVTLSCSPISGHRSVSWYQQTPGQGLQFLFEYFSETQRNKGNFPGRFSGRQFSNSRSEMNVSTLELGDSALYLCASSLATGRLSGNTIYFGEGSWLTVV.

The gene calls are TRBV29-1 and TRBJ2-1; 11 bases map to TRBD2. V lost 6 bases, J lost 2 bases, and 3 bases stayed unmatched. Germline CDR1 SQVTM, CDR2 ANQGSEA. The CDR3 has 14 residues. The CDR3 reads CSVEGLAAYNEQFF. The CDR3 DNA follows: TGCAGCGTGGAGGGACTAGCGGCCTACAATGAGCAGTTCTTC.

V usage is TRBV9 and J usage is TRBJ2-3, with D possibly called TRBD1 or TRBD2 (6 bases each). V shed 4 bases and J shed 6 bases, with 21 bases lying between them. The CDR3 extends over 16 amino acids. CDR1 is SGDLS, CDR2 YYNGEE, per germline. CDR3 bases: TGTGCCAGCAGCCTCCCGGGCGGGGCGCAGGGGGATACGCAGTATTTT. It yields the protein CASSLPGGAQGDTQYF. Complete variable domain (other parts from reference TRBV9 and TRBJ2-3): DSGVTQTPKHLITATGQRVTLRCSPRSGDLSVYWYQQSLDQGLQFLIQYYNGEERAKGNILERFSAQQFPDLHSELNLSSLELGDSALYFCASSLPGGAQGDTQYFGPGTRLTVL.

The rearrangement joins TRBV30 to TRBJ1-4; D is undetermined. Per germline, CDR1 GTSNPN and CDR2 SVGIG (reference sequence). The V end lost 0 bases, the J end lost 6 bases, and 14 bases lay between the germline ends. This CDR3 is 15 amino acids long. Here the CDR3 reads CAWSVLGGLHEKLFF. The CDR3 DNA follows: TGTGCCTGGAGTGTACTCGGCGGTTTACATGAAAAACTGTTTTTT.

The V gene is TRBV5-1, the J gene TRBJ2-1, with a weak D call TRBD1 (6 bases). The CDR3 totals 15 residues. Germline values: CDR1 SGHRS, CDR2 YFSETQ. V shed 0 bases and J shed 6 bases, with 13 bases lying between them. The CDR3 nucleotides are TGCGCCAGCAGCTTGGTGACAGGTTCAGGCAATGAGCAGTTCTTC. Its translation is CASSLVTGSGNEQFF.

This rearrangement joins TRBV2 to TRBJ1-5; 7 bases line up with TRBD1. CDR1 and CDR2 (germline): SNHLY, FYNNEI. CDR3 length: 14 amino acids. The V gene end was trimmed by 5 bases and the J gene end by 1 base; junction bases not matched to a gene: 2. The CDR3 bases are TGTGCCAGCAGTAAGGACAGGAGCAATCAGCCCCAGCATTTT. Its protein product is CASSKDRSNQPQHF.

Judged by abundance, this clone is medium-sized (0.01 to 0.1%). The chain recombines TRBV7-6 with TRBJ1-6; unclear D gene. V was shortened by 2 bases and J by 8 bases, with 16 bases between the two germline ends. CDR3 length: 16 residues. Germline CDR1 reads SGHVS; CDR2 reads FNYEAQ. The CDR3 DNA sequence: TGTGCCAGCAGCTTACGATCGCCGGGTCGTGATTCACCCCTCCACTTT. Its protein product is CASSLRSPGRDSPLHF. Based on the CDR3 plus reference TRBV7-6 and TRBJ1-6, the full variable domain is GAGVSQSPRYKVTKRGQDVALRCDPISGHVSLYWYRQALGQGPEFLTYFNYEAQQDKSGLPNDRFSAERPEGSISTLTIQRTEQRDSAMYRCASSLRSPGRDSPLHFGNGTRLTVT.

V is TRBV28 and J is TRBJ2-7; D call uncertain. Trimming removed 7 bases at V and 2 bases at J, with 12 bases between. Per germline, CDR1 MDHEN and CDR2 SYDVKM. This CDR3 contains 13 residues. The DNA of the CDR3 is TGTGCCAGCACCACGAGACTGACCTACGAGCAGTACTTC. Translating gives CASTTRLTYEQYF. Full variable domain (outside the CDR3, taken from reference TRBV28 and TRBJ2-7): DVKVTQSSRYLVKRTGEKVFLECVQDMDHENMFWYRQDPGLGLRLIYFSYDVKMKEKGDIPEGYSVSREKKERFSLILESASTNQTSMYLCASTTRLTYEQYFGPGTRLTVT.

This clone was seen more than once but under ten times. This chain uses TRBV2 with TRBJ2-2; no reliable D call. V shed 8 bases and J shed 3 bases, with 7 bases lying between them. The CDR3 has 12 amino acids. CDR1 is SNHLY, CDR2 FYNNEI, per germline. CDR3 nucleotides: TGTGCCAGCCGACTCGACACCGGGGAGCTGTTTTTT. Protein product: CASRLDTGELFF. The full variable domain, its missing parts supplied by reference TRBV2 and TRBJ2-2, is EPEVTQTPSHQVTQMGQEVILRCVPISNHLYFYWYRQILGQKVEFLVSFYNNEISEKSEIFDDQFSVERPDGSNFTLKIRSTKLEDSAMYFCASRLDTGELFFGEGSRLTVL.

The rearrangement links TRBV6-1 to TRBJ2-7; the D gene could be TRBD1 or TRBD2 (5 bases each). V was pared by 1 base and J by 7 bases, with 11 bases between. This CDR3 has 13 residues. Germline V CDR1 and CDR2: MNHNS, SASEGT. The CDR3 DNA follows: TGTGCCAGCAGTGAAGGACAGCGAGGGGAGCAGTACTTC. This encodes CASSEGQRGEQYF.

The V call is TRBV30, the J call TRBJ2-7; D unresolved. Trimming took off 2 bases at V and 2 bases at J, with 7 bases between the two ends. The CDR3 runs 12 residues. Per germline, CDR1 GTSNPN and CDR2 SVGIG (reference sequence). DNA for the CDR3: TGTGCCTGGAGTAAGGCGACCTACGAGCAGTACTTC. Its protein product is CAWSKATYEQYF.

The chain uses TRBV19 and TRBJ1-5, with D tentatively TRBD1 (5 bases). The V end was cut by 1 base, the J end by 5 bases, with 18 bases between. Germline V lookup: CDR1 LNHDA, CDR2 SQIVND (reference sequence). CDR3 size: 17 residues. DNA of the CDR3: TGTGCCAGTAGTATAGGAACGCGGACAAGGACTTATCAGCCCCAGCATTTT. Amino acid sequence: CASSIGTRTRTYQPQHF.

This clone was seen more than once but under ten times. The gene calls are TRBV30 and TRBJ1-1, with D tentatively TRBD1 (6 bases). Per germline, CDR1 GTSNPN and CDR2 SVGIG (reference sequence). This CDR3 contains 14 residues. Trimming pared 0 bases from V and 5 bases from J, leaving 13 bases between. CDR3 residues: CAWSVEGEWTEAFF. DNA of the CDR3: TGTGCCTGGAGTGTAGAGGGGGAGTGGACTGAAGCTTTCTTT.